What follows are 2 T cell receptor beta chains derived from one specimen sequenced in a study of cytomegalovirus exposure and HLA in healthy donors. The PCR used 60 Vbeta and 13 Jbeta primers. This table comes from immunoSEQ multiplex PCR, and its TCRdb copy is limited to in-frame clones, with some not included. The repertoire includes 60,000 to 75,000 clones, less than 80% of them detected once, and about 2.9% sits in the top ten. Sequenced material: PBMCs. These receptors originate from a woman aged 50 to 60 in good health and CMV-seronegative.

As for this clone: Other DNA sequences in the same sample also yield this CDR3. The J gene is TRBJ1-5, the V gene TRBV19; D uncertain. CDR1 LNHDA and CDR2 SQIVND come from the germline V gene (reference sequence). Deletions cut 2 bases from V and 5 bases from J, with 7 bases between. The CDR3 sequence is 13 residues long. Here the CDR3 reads CASSINRDQPQHF. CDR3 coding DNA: TGTGCCAGTAGTATAAACCGCGATCAGCCCCAGCATTTT.

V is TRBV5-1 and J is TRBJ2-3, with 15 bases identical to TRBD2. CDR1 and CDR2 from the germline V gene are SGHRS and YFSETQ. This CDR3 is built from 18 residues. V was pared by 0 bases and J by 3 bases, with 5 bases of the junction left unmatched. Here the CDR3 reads CASSLVGTSGRRTDTQYF. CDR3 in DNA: TGCGCCAGCAGCTTGGTAGGGACTAGCGGGAGGAGAACAGATACGCAGTATTTT.